These T cell receptor beta chains were read from a single sample in a study of blood T cell repertoires in COVID-19. Sequenced by immunoSEQ multiplex PCR; TCRdb stores in-frame clones only, minus some. The sample carries 150,000 to 200,000 clones, over 70% recorded once. The sequencing sample was made of PBMCs or T cells enriched from blood (not recorded which). The source of these receptors is a woman aged 55-75 years who had recovered from COVID-19. The CDR3 runs from the conserved cysteine through the conserved F or W. A D gene is named only where the DNA matches it firmly. Expanded clones get a size class; other rows say once, few or many, or leave the size out.

abundance	v_gene	j_gene	d_gene	CDR3nt	CDR3aa
few	TRBV30	TRBJ1-2	.	TGTGCCTGGAGGGCCCGGGGGGTACAGCCTGGCTACACCTTC	CAWRARGVQPGYTF
few	TRBV2	TRBJ1-5	.	TGTGCCAGCAGTGGCGGGGACTATAGCAATCAGCCCCAGCATTTT	CASSGGDYSNQPQHF
.	TRBV5-1	TRBJ2-5	.	TGCGCCAGCAGTCGGCGCGGGGTTTCGGTCCAAGAGACCCAGTACTTC	CASSRRGVSVQETQYF
few	TRBV3-1/TRBV3-2	TRBJ1-1	.	TGTGCCAGCAGCCAAGGGGGACTCATGAACACTGAAGCTTTCTTT	CASSQGGLMNTEAFF
few	TRBV19	TRBJ2-2	TRBD1	TGTGCCAGTAGCTGGCAGGGGGCTTCCGGGGAGCTGTTTTTT	CASSWQGASGELFF
once	TRBV10-3	TRBJ1-2	TRBD1	TGTGCCATCAGTTACGGGACAGCGAACTATGGCTACACCTTC	CAISYGTANYGYTF
few	TRBV5-5	TRBJ2-1	.	TGTGCCAGCAGCTTGGAGACGGGGGCCTACAATGAGCAGTTCTTC	CASSLETGAYNEQFF
.	TRBV6-6	TRBJ2-1	TRBD2	TGTGCCAGCAGTCCAACGGGACTAGCGGGGGTGAGCTCCTACAATGAGCAGTTCTTC	CASSPTGLAGVSSYNEQFF
.	TRBV27	TRBJ1-2	TRBD1	TGTGCCAGCAGTCCCCGGACAGGGGGAGTGATGGTTGGCTACACCTTC	CASSPRTGGVMVGYTF
.	TRBV2	TRBJ2-7	.	TGTGCCAGCCTCCTCTCCGGGGTGCAGAAGGAGCAGTACTTC	CASLLSGVQKEQYF
.	TRBV16	TRBJ2-5	.	TGTGCCAGCAGCCCAGAGACATCCAGCCGGACCCAGTACTTC	CASSPETSSRTQYF
.	TRBV28	TRBJ1-1	TRBD1	TGTGCCAGCAGCCCAGGGGGTATGACTGAAGCTTTCTTT	CASSPGGMTEAFF
.	TRBV4-2	TRBJ1-6	.	TGTGCCAGCAGCCAAGTCGGGTCTTCCCTCCACTTT	CASSQVGSSLHF
.	TRBV10-3	TRBJ2-2	TRBD2	TGTGCCATCAACCCGGGACTAGCGACCGGGGAGCTGTTTTTT	CAINPGLATGELFF
.	TRBV7-7	TRBJ1-2	TRBD1	TGTGCTAGCAGCTTAGCGGACAGGTTGTTCGGCGGCTACACCTTC	CASSLADRLFGGYTF
.	TRBV30	TRBJ1-6	.	TGTGCCGAAAAGGGGGGGGGTGCTTCAACACCCCTCCACTTT	CAEKGGGASTPLHF
.	TRBV28	TRBJ2-3	.	TGTGCCAGCAGTTTGGGCAGGATCACAGATACGCAGTATTTT	CASSLGRITDTQYF
.	TRBV7-2	TRBJ2-2	.	TGTGCCAGCAGCCCCCGGGTTCCTCCAGGGGGGGAGCTGTTTTTT	CASSPRVPPGGELFF
.	TRBV11-2	TRBJ2-7	.	TGTGCCAGCAGCGGATACAGGGAACTCTACGAGCAGTACTTC	CASSGYRELYEQYF
.	TRBV7-3	TRBJ2-1	TRBD2	TGTGCCAGCAGCCGAAGCGGGGTACAATACAATGAGCAGTTCTTC	CASSRSGVQYNEQFF
.	TRBV27	TRBJ1-3	.	TGTGCCAGCAGTCGGTCAGGGTACGGAAACACCATATATTTT	CASSRSGYGNTIYF
.	TRBV2	TRBJ1-5	TRBD1	TGTGCCAGCAGTGAACGGACAGGGGGGGATCAGCCCCAGCATTTT	CASSERTGGDQPQHF
.	TRBV5-1	TRBJ1-4	.	TGCGCCAGCAGCTTCGAGACAACTAATGAAAAACTGTTTTTT	CASSFETTNEKLFF
.	TRBV4-1	TRBJ1-5	.	TGCGCCAGCAGCCAAGATAGCTTGAACAATCAGCCCCAGCATTTT	CASSQDSLNNQPQHF
.	TRBV5-6	TRBJ2-7	.	TGTGCCAGCAAACAGCGAACAGGATCCTACGAGCAGTACTTC	CASKQRTGSYEQYF
few	TRBV29-1	TRBJ1-2	.	TGCAGCGTTGCACAGGATCGCTATGGCTACACCTTC	CSVAQDRYGYTF
few	TRBV7-6	TRBJ1-3	TRBD1	TGTGCCAGCAGCTCCGGGACAGGGAGTGGAAACACCATATATTTT	CASSSGTGSGNTIYF
.	TRBV9	TRBJ1-2	TRBD1	TGTGCCAGCAGCCCCGACAGGGGAGGCTACACCTTC	CASSPDRGGYTF
.	TRBV10-3	TRBJ2-3	.	TGTGCCATCAGCAGGACGGAGGCTAGCACAGATACGCAGTATTTT	CAISRTEASTDTQYF
few	TRBV7-9	TRBJ1-1	TRBD1	TGTGCCAGCAGCCATGGGACAGCCGAAGCTTTCTTT	CASSHGTAEAFF
.	TRBV11-3	TRBJ2-3	.	TGTGCCAGCAGCTTAGATCGTAGGGTAAGGACAGCAGATACGCAGTATTTT	CASSLDRRVRTADTQYF
few	TRBV9	TRBJ1-1	.	TGTGCCAGCAGGTTCCGGGGCACTGAAGCTTTCTTT	CASRFRGTEAFF